This T cell receptor beta chain was documented in a study of blood T cell repertoires in COVID-19. Study-level background: PBMCs, B-cell-depleted T cells, or T cells were the source of the cDNA or gDNA that made up the material.

Looked up from germline, CDR1 is ENHRY and CDR2 is SYGVKD. V was clipped by 6 bases and J by 8 bases; unmatched bases: 6. The CDR3 covers 13 residues. Generated by immunoSEQ multiplex PCR, the TCRdb table keeps only in-frame clones and is missing some. The repertoire holds 250,000 to 300,000 clones, with roughly 88% as singletons. The participants were between about 18 and 95 years old and came from 24 US areas. Clinical histories supplied by participants themselves formed the basis of cohort assignment. This chain joins TRBV10-3 and TRBJ2-1; 8 nucleotides line up with TRBD1. This sequence was found in a woman aged 40-49 years with acute COVID-19. Sample: PBMCs or T cells enriched from blood (not recorded which). CDR3 sequence (DNA): TGTGCCATCAGCCGACAGGGGAGATATGAGCAGTTCTTC. As protein: CAISRQGRYEQFF.